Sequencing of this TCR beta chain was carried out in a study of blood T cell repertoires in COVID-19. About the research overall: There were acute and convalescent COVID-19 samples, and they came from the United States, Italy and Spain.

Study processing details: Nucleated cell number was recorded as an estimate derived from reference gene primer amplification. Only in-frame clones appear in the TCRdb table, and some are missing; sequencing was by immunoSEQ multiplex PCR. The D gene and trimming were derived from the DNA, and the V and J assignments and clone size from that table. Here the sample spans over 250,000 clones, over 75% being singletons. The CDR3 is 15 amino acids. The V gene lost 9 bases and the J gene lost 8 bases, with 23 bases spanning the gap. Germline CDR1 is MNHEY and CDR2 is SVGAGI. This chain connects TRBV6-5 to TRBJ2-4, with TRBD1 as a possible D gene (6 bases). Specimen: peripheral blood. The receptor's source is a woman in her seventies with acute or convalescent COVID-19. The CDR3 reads CASKPWDNLRDIQYF. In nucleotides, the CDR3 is TGTGCCAGTAAGCCCTGGGACAACCTAAGGGACATTCAGTACTTC.